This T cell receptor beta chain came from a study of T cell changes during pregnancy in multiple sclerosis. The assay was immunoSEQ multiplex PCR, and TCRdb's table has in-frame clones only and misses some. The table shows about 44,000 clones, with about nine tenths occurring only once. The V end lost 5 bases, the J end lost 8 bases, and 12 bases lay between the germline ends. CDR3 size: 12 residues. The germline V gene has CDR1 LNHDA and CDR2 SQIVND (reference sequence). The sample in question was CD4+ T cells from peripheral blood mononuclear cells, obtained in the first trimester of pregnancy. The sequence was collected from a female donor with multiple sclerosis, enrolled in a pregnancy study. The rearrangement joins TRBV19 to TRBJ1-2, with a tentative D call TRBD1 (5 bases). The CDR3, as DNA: TGTGCCAGTAGTCCAAGACAGAGGGGCTACACCTTC. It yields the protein CASSPRQRGYTF.